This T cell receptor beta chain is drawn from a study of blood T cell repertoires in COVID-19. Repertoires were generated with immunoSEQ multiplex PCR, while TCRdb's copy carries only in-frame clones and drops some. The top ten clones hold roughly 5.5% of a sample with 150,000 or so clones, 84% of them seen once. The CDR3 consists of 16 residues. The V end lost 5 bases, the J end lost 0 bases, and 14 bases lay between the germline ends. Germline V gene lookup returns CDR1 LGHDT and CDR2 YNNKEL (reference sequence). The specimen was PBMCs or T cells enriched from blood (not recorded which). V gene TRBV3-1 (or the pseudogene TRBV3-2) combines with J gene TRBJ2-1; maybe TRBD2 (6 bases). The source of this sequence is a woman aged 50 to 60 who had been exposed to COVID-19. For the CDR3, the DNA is TGTGCCAGCAGCAGTTTCCGGGAGAGCTCCTACAATGAGCAGTTCTTC. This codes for CASSSFRESSYNEQFF.